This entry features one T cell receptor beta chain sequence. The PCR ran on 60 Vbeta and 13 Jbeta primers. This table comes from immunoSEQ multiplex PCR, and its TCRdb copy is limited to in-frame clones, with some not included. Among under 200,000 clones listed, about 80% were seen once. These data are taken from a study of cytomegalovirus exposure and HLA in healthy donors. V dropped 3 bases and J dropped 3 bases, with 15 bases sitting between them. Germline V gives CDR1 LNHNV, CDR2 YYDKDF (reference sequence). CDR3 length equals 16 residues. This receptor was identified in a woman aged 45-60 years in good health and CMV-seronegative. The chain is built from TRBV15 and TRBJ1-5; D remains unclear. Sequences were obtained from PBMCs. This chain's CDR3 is CATSRGSLGDNQPQHF. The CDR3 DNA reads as TGTGCCACCAGCAGGGGCTCCCTCGGGGACAATCAGCCCCAGCATTTT.